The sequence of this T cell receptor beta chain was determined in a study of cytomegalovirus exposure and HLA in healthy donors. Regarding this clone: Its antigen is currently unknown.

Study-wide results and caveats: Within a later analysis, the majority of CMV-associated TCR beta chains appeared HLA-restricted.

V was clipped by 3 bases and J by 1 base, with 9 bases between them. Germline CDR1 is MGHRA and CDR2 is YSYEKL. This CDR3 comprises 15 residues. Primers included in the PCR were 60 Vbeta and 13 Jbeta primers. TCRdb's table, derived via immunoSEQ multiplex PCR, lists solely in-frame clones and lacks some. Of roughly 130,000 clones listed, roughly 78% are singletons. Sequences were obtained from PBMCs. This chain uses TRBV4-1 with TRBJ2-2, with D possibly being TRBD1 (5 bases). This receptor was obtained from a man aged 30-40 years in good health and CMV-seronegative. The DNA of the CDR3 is TGCGCCAGCAGCCATCAAGGGGTGAACACCGGGGAGCTGTTTTTT. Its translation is CASSHQGVNTGELFF.